This paragraph covers one T cell receptor (beta chain) sequence. A modified ARM-PCR protocol with three rounds of nested PCR amplified TCRbeta. TCRdb re-analysed the multiplex PCR reads in MiXCR, keeping a single row per CDR3 protein. The table shows 60,000 to 65,000 distinct CDR3 sequences, with more than 55% occurring only once. The record originates from a study of tumor and adjacent non-tumor tissue in lung cancer. At the level of the study: Aged about 31 to 80 years, patients included approximately 11 men and 4 or 5 women with stage I to III disease.

In germline, CDR1 is SGHNT, CDR2 YENEEA. Losses at the gene ends were 7 bases for V and 3 bases for J; bases not matched to a gene: 14. This CDR3 contains 18 residues. The template was RNA from unsorted bulk tissue. More than 3 cm separated this lung sample from the edge of the tumor. This receptor was identified in a man in his sixties or seventies with non-small cell lung cancer. Sequencing was done on a sample of distant non-tumor lung tissue. The V call is TRBV11-3, the J call TRBJ2-2; 10 positions agree with TRBD1. The CDR3 is CASNPNFRQGAHTGELFF. CDR3 bases: TGTGCCAGCAACCCCAACTTCAGACAGGGGGCACACACCGGGGAGCTGTTTTTT.